This TCR beta chain was recovered during a study of human T cells and chemical hapten exposure (dated by TCRdb to the early 2020s). About the investigation overall: For sensitization, 2% DPC in acetone was applied to a 2 cm by 2 cm area of upper inner arm skin. Throughout the study period of roughly 24 weeks, patients also received therapeutic DPC doses to the scalp every week. Patch testing was performed on the upper back with Finn chambers containing 0.01% DPC, and the patch tests were scored after 6 days according to International Contact Dermatitis Research Group standards. The mostly female patient cohort included alopecia areata with under or over 50% scalp involvement, alopecia totalis and alopecia universalis. Libraries were pooled for sequencing, and variation in per-sample TCR yields was attributed mainly to small differences in library volumes within the pool. Peripheral blood TCR repertoire changes were tracked in vivo in alopecia patients during primary and secondary sensitization to the hapten diphenylcyclopropenone (DPC). Blood samples were taken from patients before sensitization (week 0) and then at 2, 6 and about 24 weeks after DPC sensitization. Blood for TCR sequencing was provided by twenty-nine alopecia patients at one to four time points (pre-sensitization, 2, 6 and 24 weeks). Overall results and qualifications from the work: DPC sensitization did not change the number of TCRs with a frequency above 1 in 1000, and there was no evidence of changes in global repertoire structure. A positive correlation was found between the number of PT1 expanded TCRs and patch test score, with significance reached at thresholds 8, 16 and 32 but not 4. Repeated subsampling changed both the strength of the expansion versus patch-test correlation and the threshold at which the correlation became significant. Significantly more large CDR3 similarity clusters were formed by expanded TCRs than by pre-sensitization or healthy control sets, consistent with antigen-driven responses. All patients had alopecia, a presumed autoimmune disease, so their immune response might differ from that of healthy individuals.

This clonotype was found many times. Its binding antigen is unknown. Per-base qualities were not stored, and no clone one base away is much larger. Per the publication, the time point label means: patch test 1, 2 weeks after DPC sensitization. This specimen's treatment or condition label, interpreted: therapeutic diphenylcyclopropenone sensitization with weekly scalp DPC. At each patch-test visit, blood was drawn before the patch test was applied. Patients were considered eligible if aged 18 to 70, diagnosed with alopecia and deemed suitable for DPC therapy, and patients were excluded if pregnant. Unfractionated whole blood was collected in Tempus Blood RNA tubes, and total RNA was extracted from that blood. CDR3 length: 17 amino acids, cysteine to phenylalanine. Here the CDR3 DNA is all that survives: 51 bases in frame from base 1. Per the germline V gene, SGHVS is the CDR1 and FNYEAQ is the CDR2. Unmatched junction bases come to 12, with V trimmed by 1 base and J by 9 bases.

The method was RACE. Sequenced on a NextSeq 500. During library preparation, unique molecular identifiers were attached to individual cDNA molecules so that TCRs could be counted in a quantitative, reproducible way. Both TCR alpha and TCR beta chains were sequenced from each blood RNA sample. Per the source publication's procedure: A median of roughly 98,000 TCRs per sample was observed, with a range of roughly 23,224 to 700,000. V, J and CDR3 annotation of the TCR reads was carried out using the Decombinator software suite. To make PS versus PT1 abundance plots, every sample was subsampled to the same number of TCRs (28,000). Expanded TCRs were defined as absent before sensitization and observed at least eight times at the 2-week time point. Through fastp at Q25 and MiXCR, TCRdb rebuilt clones from the public reads, retaining in-frame beta chains. Merged by CDR3 protein, the rows form single entries marked with the most common genes and DNA. The V and J calls and clone size are TCRdb's, not the authors'. The sample table holds 95,000 to 150,000 distinct CDR3 sequences, of which about an eighth were seen once. Of the sample, over 0.85% is held by the ten largest clones.

Here the sequenced sample was whole blood, taken in connection with sensitization to the hapten diphenylcyclopropenone (DPC). The receptor was derived from a man aged 18 to 35 with alopecia areata. Some clones in this sample may be carry-over from other donors' samples. The chain couples TRBV7-6 to TRBJ2-4, and 10 bases in between align with TRBD2. CDR3 protein: CASSLVGASGGGGIQYF. Read as DNA, the sequence is TGTGCCAGCAGCTTAGTGGGGGCTAGCGGGGGCGGAGGCATTCAGTACTTC. Beyond the CDR3, the reference TRBV7-6 and TRBJ2-4 genes provide the residues; the full variable domain reads: GAGVSQSPRYKVTKRGQDVALRCDPISGHVSLYWYRQALGQGPEFLTYFNYEAQQDKSGLPNDRFSAERPEGSISTLTIQRTEQRDSAMYRCASSLVGASGGGGIQYFGAGTRLSVL.